One T cell receptor beta chain is described in this entry. Its specificity is unknown. At one end, the junction sequence differs from germline, possibly due to a read error. These data are taken from a study of T cells in Graves' hyperthyroidism and ophthalmopathy. Study observations and caveats: Blood also carried most thyroid clonotypes expanded above 0.001.

Amplification yielded TCR beta CDR3 regions, with RNA transcripts as the source. TCR CDR3 underwent first-round RT-PCR with the HTBI primer set. MiXCR, applied by TCRdb to the multiplex PCR reads, yields one record per CDR3 protein. The sample lists around 700,000 distinct CDR3 sequences, 30% to 40% occurring once. Germline lookup yields CDR1 SGDLS and CDR2 YYNGEE. The CDR3 consists of 16 residues. The sample consisted of blood. The V call is TRBV9, the J call TRBJ2-2, with TRBD2 matching 9 bases. This TCR came from a woman aged 40 to 50 with Graves' hyperthyroidism. CDR3 in amino acids: CAGSALAGVDTGELFF. DNA of the CDR3: TGTGCCGGCAGCGCCTTAGCGGGAGTCGACACCGGGGAGCTGTTTTTT.